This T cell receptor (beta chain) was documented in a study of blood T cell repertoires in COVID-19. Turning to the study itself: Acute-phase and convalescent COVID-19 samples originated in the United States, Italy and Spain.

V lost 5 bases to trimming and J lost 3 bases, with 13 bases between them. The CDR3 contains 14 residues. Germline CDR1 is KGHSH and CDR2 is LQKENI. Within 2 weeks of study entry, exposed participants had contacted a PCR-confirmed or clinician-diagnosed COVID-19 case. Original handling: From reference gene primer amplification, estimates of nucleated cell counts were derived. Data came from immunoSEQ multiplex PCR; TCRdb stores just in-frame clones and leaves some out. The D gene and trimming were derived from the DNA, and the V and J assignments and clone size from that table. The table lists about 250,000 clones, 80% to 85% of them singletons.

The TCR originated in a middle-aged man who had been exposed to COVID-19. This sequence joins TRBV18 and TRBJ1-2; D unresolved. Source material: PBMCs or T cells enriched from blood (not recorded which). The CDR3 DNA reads TGTGCCAGCTCAAAGACCCAGGTTTACTATGGCTACACCTTC. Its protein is CASSKTQVYYGYTF.